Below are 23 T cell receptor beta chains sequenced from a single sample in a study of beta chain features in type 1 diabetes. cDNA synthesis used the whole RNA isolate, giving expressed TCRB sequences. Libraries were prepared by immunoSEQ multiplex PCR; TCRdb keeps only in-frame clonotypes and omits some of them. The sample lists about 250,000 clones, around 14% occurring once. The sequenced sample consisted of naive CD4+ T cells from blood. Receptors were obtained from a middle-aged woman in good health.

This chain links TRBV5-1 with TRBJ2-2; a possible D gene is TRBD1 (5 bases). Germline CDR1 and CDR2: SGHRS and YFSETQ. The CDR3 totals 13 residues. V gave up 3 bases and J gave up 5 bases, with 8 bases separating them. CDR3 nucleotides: TGCGCCAGCAGCTATCAGGGAACCGGGGAGCTGTTTTTT. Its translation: CASSYQGTGELFF.

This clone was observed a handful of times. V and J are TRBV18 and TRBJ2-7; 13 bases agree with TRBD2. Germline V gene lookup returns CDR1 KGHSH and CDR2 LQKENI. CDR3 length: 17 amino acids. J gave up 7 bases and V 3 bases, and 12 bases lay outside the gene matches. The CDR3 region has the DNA TGTGCCAGCTCACCCGCGGGGACTAGCGGGAACCTTTGGGAGCAGTACTTC. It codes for CASSPAGTSGNLWEQYF.

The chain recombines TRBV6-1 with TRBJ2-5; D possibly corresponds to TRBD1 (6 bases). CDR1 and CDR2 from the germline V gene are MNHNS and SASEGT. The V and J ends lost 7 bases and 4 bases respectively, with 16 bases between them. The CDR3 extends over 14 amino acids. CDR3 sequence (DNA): TGTGCCAGCAACGGACAGCCCATCGTAGAGACCCAGTACTTC. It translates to CASNGQPIVETQYF.

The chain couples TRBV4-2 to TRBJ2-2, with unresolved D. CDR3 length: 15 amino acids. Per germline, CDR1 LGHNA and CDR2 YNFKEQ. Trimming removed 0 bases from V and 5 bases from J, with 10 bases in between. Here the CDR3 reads CASSQETLQTGELFF. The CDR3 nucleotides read TGTGCCAGCAGCCAAGAAACTCTACAGACCGGGGAGCTGTTTTTT.

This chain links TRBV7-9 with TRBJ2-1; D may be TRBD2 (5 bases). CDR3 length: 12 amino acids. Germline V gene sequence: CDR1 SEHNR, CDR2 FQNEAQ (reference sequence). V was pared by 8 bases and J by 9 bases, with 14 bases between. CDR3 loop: CASAEGGGEQFF. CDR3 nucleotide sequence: TGTGCCAGCGCAGAGGGTGGTGGTGAGCAGTTCTTC.

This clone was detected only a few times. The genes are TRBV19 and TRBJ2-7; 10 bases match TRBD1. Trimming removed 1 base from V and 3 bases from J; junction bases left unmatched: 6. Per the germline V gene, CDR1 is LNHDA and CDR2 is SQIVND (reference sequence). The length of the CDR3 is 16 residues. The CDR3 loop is CASSIVGTGESYEQYF. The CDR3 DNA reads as TGTGCCAGTAGTATAGTGGGGACAGGGGAGAGCTACGAGCAGTACTTC.

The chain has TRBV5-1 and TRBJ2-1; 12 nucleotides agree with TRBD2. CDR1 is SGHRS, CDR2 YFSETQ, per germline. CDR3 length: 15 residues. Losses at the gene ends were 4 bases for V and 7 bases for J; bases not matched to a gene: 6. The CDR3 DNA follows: TGCGCCAGCAGCCCGGCTAGCGGGGGGGCAAATGAGCAGTTCTTC. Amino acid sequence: CASSPASGGANEQFF.

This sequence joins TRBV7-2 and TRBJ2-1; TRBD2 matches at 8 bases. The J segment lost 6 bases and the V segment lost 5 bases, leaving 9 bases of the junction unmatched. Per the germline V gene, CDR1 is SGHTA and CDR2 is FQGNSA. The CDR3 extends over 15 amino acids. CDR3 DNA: TGTGCCAGCAGCCCCGGAGGAGCGGGGGTCAATGAGCAGTTCTTC. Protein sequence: CASSPGGAGVNEQFF.

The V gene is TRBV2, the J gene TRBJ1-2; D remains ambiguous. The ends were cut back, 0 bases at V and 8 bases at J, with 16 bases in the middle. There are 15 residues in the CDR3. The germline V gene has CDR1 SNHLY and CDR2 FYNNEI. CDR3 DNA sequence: TGTGCCAGCAGTGAAGCCTCCTACAGTTTCCGAGGCTACACCTTC. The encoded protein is CASSEASYSFRGYTF.

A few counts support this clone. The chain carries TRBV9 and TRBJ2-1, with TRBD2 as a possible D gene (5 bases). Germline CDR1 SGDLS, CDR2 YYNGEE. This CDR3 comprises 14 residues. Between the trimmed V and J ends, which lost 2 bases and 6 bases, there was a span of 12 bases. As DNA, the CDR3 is TGTGCCAGCAGCGTTGTCCTAGCTGGCAATGAGCAGTTCTTC. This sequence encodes CASSVVLAGNEQFF.

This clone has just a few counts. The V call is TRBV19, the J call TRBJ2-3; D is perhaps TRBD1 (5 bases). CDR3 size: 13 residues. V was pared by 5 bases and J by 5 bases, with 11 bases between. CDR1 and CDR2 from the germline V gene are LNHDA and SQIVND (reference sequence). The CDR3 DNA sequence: TGTGCCAGTAGTGGCAGGGTCCAAGATACGCAGTATTTT. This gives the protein CASSGRVQDTQYF.

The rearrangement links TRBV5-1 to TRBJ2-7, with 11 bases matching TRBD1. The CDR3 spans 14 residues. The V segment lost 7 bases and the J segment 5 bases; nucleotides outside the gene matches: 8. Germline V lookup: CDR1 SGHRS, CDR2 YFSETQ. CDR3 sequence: CASEPGQGGNEQYF. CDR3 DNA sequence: TGCGCCAGCGAACCGGGACAGGGGGGCAACGAGCAGTACTTC.

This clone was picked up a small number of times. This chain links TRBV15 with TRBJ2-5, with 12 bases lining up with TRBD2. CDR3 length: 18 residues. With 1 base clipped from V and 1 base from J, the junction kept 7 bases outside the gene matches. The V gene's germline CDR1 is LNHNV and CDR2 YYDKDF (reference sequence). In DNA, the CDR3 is TGTGCCACCAGCAGAGGGGTTGGGACTAGCGGGCCCCAAGAGACCCAGTACTTC. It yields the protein CATSRGVGTSGPQETQYF.

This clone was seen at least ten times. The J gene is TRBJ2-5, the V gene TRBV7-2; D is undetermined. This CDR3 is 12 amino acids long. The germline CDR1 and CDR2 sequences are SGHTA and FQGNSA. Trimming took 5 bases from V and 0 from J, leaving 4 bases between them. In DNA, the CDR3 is TGTGCCAGCAGCCGGTACCAAGAGACCCAGTACTTC. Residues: CASSRYQETQYF.

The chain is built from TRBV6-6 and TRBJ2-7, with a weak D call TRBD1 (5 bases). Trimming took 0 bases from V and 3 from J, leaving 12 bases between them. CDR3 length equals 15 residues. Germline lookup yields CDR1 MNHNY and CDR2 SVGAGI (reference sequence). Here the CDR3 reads CASSYSGDRNYEQYF. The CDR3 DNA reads TGTGCCAGCAGTTACTCGGGTGACAGAAACTACGAGCAGTACTTC.

The DNA of the CDR3 is TGTGCCAGCAGGTTAGCGGGGGGAGCAGATACGCAGTATTTT. Amino acids: CASRLAGGADTQYF. V and J are TRBV6-5 and TRBJ2-3, with 10 positions matching TRBD2. CDR1 is MNHEY, CDR2 SVGAGI, per germline. V lost 6 bases to trimming and J lost 4 bases; unmatched junction nucleotides: 4. The CDR3 is 14 residues long.

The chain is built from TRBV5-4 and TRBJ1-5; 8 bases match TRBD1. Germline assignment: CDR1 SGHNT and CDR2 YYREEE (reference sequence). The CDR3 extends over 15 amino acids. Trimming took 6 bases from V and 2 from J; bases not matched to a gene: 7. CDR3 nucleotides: TGTGCCAGCACCCAGGGGGCGCAGGGCAATCAGCCCCAGCATTTT. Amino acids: CASTQGAQGNQPQHF.

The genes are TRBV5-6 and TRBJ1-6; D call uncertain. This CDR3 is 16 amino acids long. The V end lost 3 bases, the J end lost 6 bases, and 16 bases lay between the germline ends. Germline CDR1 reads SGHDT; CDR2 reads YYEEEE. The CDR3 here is CASSSYLGDVNSPLHF. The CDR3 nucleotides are TGTGCCAGCAGCTCCTATCTAGGCGACGTTAATTCACCCCTCCACTTT.

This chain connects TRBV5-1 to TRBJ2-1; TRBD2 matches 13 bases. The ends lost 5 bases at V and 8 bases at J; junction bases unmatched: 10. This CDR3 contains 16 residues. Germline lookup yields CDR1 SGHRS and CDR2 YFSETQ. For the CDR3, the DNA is TGCGCCAGCAGTCTCACTAGCGGGGGGGCCAGGGATGAGCAGTTCTTC. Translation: CASSLTSGGARDEQFF.

This CDR3 is CASSRSNIQGRTDTQYF. The CDR3 DNA sequence: TGTGCCAGCAGCCGTTCCAATATTCAGGGCCGCACAGATACGCAGTATTTT. The chain has TRBV7-6 and TRBJ2-3; possibly TRBD1 for D (5 bases). Trimming removed 5 bases at V and 1 base at J, with 19 bases between. Germline CDR1 is SGHVS and CDR2 is FNYEAQ. The CDR3 extends over 17 amino acids.

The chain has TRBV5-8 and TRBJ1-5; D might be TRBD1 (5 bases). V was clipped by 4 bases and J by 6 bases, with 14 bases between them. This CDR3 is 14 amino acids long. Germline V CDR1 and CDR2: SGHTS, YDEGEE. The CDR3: CASSPGQHGQPQHF. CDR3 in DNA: TGTGCCAGCAGCCCTGGACAACACGGTCAGCCCCAGCATTTT. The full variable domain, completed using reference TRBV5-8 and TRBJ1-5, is EAGVTQSPTHLIKTRGQQATLRCSPISGHTSVYWYQQALGLGLQFLLWYDEGEERNRGNFPPRFSGRQFPNYSSELNVNALELEDSALYLCASSPGQHGQPQHFGDGTRLSIL.

The CDR3 loop reads CASRAPGGLNYGYTF. The DNA of the CDR3 is TGCGCCAGCAGAGCCCCCGGAGGACTCAACTATGGCTACACCTTC. The chain joins TRBV5-1 to TRBJ1-2; no firm D call. This CDR3 spans 15 amino acids. Germline assignment: CDR1 SGHRS and CDR2 YFSETQ. V shed 5 bases and J shed 2 bases, with 16 bases lying between them. The full variable domain, with the rest looked up from reference TRBV5-1 and TRBJ1-2, is KAGVTQTPRYLIKTRGQQVTLSCSPISGHRSVSWYQQTPGQGLQFLFEYFSETQRNKGNFPGRFSGRQFSNSRSEMNVSTLELGDSALYLCASRAPGGLNYGYTFGSGTRLTVV.

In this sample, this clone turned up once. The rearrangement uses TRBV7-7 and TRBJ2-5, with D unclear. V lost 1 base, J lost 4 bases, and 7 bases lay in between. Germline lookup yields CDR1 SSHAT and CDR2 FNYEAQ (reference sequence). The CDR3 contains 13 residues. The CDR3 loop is CASSLGSGETQYF. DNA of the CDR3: TGTGCCAGCAGCTTAGGGTCAGGAGAGACCCAGTACTTC. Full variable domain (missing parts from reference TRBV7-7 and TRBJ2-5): GAGVSQSPRYKVTKRGQDVTLRCDPISSHATLYWYQQALGQGPEFLTYFNYEAQPDKSGLPSDRFSAERPEGSISTLTIQRTEQRDSAMYRCASSLGSGETQYFGPGTRLLVL.